This T cell receptor beta chain was retrieved from a study of cytomegalovirus exposure and HLA in healthy donors. Points from the study as a whole: Being productive about 87% or about 30% of the time was typical of most TCR beta V segments in an earlier analysis. A later analysis linked a missense variant in DCLRE1C to the trimming of TCR beta V and J genes.

In regard to this clone: Its antigen remains unidentified.

The CDR3 has 17 amino acids. The junction had 10 bases not matched to a gene; V was cut back by 0 bases and J by 4 bases. CDR1 and CDR2 from the germline V gene are SGHRS and YFSETQ. PCR used 60 Vbeta primers and 13 Jbeta primers. TCRdb's table, derived via immunoSEQ multiplex PCR, lists solely in-frame clones and lacks some. The sample holds roughly 160,000 clones, around 75% seen once. The sample was PBMCs. The chain recombines TRBV5-1 with TRBJ1-2; 9 positions agree with TRBD1. The origin of this receptor is a female donor in good health and CMV-seronegative. CDR3 loop: CASSLETGGGRAYGYTF. In DNA, the CDR3 is TGCGCCAGCAGCTTGGAGACAGGGGGAGGCCGGGCCTATGGCTACACCTTC.